Each of the 17 T cell receptor beta chains below was sequenced from the same sample in a study of cytomegalovirus exposure and HLA in healthy donors. Both 60 Vbeta primers and 13 Jbeta primers went into the PCR. Libraries were prepared by immunoSEQ multiplex PCR; TCRdb keeps only in-frame clonotypes and omits some of them. The data contain 85,000 to 120,000 clones, around 68% of them singletons. Sequenced sample: PBMCs. The origin of the receptors is a human donor in good health.

DNA of the CDR3: TGTGCCAGCAGCTTAGCTTCAGGACAGGGTATATACGAGCAGTACTTC. Amino acid sequence: CASSLASGQGIYEQYF. The chain couples TRBV7-8 to TRBJ2-7; 8 nucleotides align to TRBD1. The germline CDR1 and CDR2 sequences are SGHVS and FQNEAQ. CDR3 length: 16 residues. V dropped 0 bases and J dropped 4; count of bases not matched to a gene: 8.

This chain links TRBV19 with TRBJ2-1; 10 positions agree with TRBD2. CDR1 and CDR2 from the germline V gene are LNHDA and SQIVND (reference sequence). Trimming took 10 bases from V and 6 from J; bases not matched to a gene: 21. This CDR3 has 18 amino acids. The CDR3 is CATNPRGGLAKGRNEQFF. In nucleotides, the CDR3 is TGTGCCACTAACCCCCGGGGGGGACTAGCGAAGGGGCGCAATGAGCAGTTCTTC.

The V and J genes are TRBV15 and TRBJ1-2; D perhaps matches TRBD1 (5 bases). Germline V lookup: CDR1 LNHNV, CDR2 YYDKDF (reference sequence). This CDR3 comprises 14 residues. V was pared by 0 bases and J by 4 bases, with 9 bases between. The CDR3 loop is CATSRELGGYGYTF. DNA of the CDR3: TGTGCCACCAGCAGAGAATTGGGGGGCTATGGCTACACCTTC.

This clone was seen a handful of times. The chain employs TRBV19 and TRBJ2-1; D may be TRBD2 (6 bases). The CDR3 is made up of 12 amino acids. V lost 9 bases and J 8 bases, leaving 14 bases between the germline ends. Per germline, CDR1 LNHDA and CDR2 SQIVND (reference sequence). For the CDR3, the DNA is TGTGCCAGCGCCATTAGCGGCTATGAGCAGTTCTTC. It specifies CASAISGYEQFF.

The V gene is TRBV6-5, the J gene TRBJ1-5, with D maybe TRBD1 (5 bases). Germline V gene lookup returns CDR1 MNHEY and CDR2 SVGAGI. The CDR3 spans 14 residues. Trimming removed 0 bases from V and 5 bases from J, with 8 bases in between. This CDR3 is CASSYSQGHQPQHF. DNA of the CDR3: TGTGCCAGCAGTTACTCCCAGGGTCATCAGCCCCAGCATTTT.

This clone appeared once. Additional DNA sequences in this sample encode the identical CDR3. This chain uses TRBV6-5 with TRBJ1-4; 7 bases align to TRBD1. The germline V gene encodes CDR1 MNHEY and CDR2 SVGAGI. V trimming: 4 bases; J trimming: 2 bases; junction bases outside the gene matches: 7. This CDR3 contains 16 residues. As DNA, the CDR3 is TGTGCCAGCAGTTCCCGACAGGGTGCTACTAATGAAAAACTGTTTTTT. This translates into CASSSRQGATNEKLFF.

This chain joins TRBV11-3 and TRBJ2-3; possibly TRBD2 for D (7 bases). Germline V gene lookup returns CDR1 SGHNT and CDR2 YENEEA. This CDR3 contains 16 residues. Trimming pared 5 bases from V and 6 bases from J, leaving 21 bases between. The CDR3 nucleotides read TGTGCCAGCAGCGACAGCAGGGGAGGGGGTACGGATACGCAGTATTTT. As protein: CASSDSRGGGTDTQYF.

In its sample, this clone was seen a few times. The J gene is TRBJ2-5, the V gene TRBV28; 8 bases map to TRBD2. Germline V gene sequence: CDR1 MDHEN, CDR2 SYDVKM. The CDR3 contains 16 residues. V shed 6 bases, J shed 5 bases, and the junction held 14 bases outside the gene matches. CDR3 in DNA: TGTGCCAGCAGCGCCACCGGGACTAGTTCGTGGGAGACCCAGTACTTC. Amino acid sequence: CASSATGTSSWETQYF.

V usage is TRBV7-8 and J usage is TRBJ2-7; 13 bases fit TRBD2. Germline values: CDR1 SGHVS, CDR2 FQNEAQ. The trim removed 6 bases at V and 3 bases at J, leaving 5 bases unmatched. The CDR3 has 15 residues. The DNA for the CDR3 is TGTGCCAGCAGGCTAGGACTAGCGGGAGTCTACGAGCAGTACTTC. It is translated as CASRLGLAGVYEQYF.

This chain joins TRBV5-6 and TRBJ2-3; weak D call: TRBD2 (7 bases). The CDR3 has 15 residues. Trimming cost V 1 base and J 5 bases, with 14 bases left between them. Looked up from germline, CDR1 is SGHDT and CDR2 is YYEEEE. The CDR3 protein is CASSLYGGGGDTQYF. CDR3 bases: TGTGCCAGCAGCTTGTACGGGGGCGGGGGAGATACGCAGTATTTT.

In its sample, this clone was seen a few times. V usage is TRBV4-2 and J usage is TRBJ2-5; 8 positions match TRBD1. TRBJ2-7 explains the end of the DNA better; the J call may be wrong. Germline assignment: CDR1 LGHNA and CDR2 YNFKEQ. The CDR3 runs 15 residues. CDR3 sequence reads: CASSQAEGQGYEQYF. For the CDR3, the DNA is TGTGCCAGCAGCCAAGCCGAAGGACAGGGCTACGAGCAGTACTTC.

In DNA form, the CDR3 reads TGTGCCAGCAGCTTATTGATGACTGGCACAGATACGCAGTATTTT. Amino acids: CASSLLMTGTDTQYF. The chain has TRBV5-6 and TRBJ2-3, with D uncertain. CDR1 is SGHDT, CDR2 YYEEEE, per germline. V lost 2 bases and J lost 1, with 11 bases in between. The CDR3 totals 15 residues.

The chain recombines TRBV5-8 with TRBJ1-1; D ambiguous. This CDR3 has 10 residues. CDR1 and CDR2 from the germline V gene are SGHTS and YDEGEE. The V and J ends lost 7 bases and 8 bases respectively, with 9 bases between them. CDR3 region: CASGRREAFF. In nucleotides, the CDR3 is TGTGCCAGCGGAAGGAGGGAAGCTTTCTTT.

The chain carries TRBV7-9 and TRBJ2-1; D might be TRBD2 (5 bases). The CDR3 loop spans 13 amino acids. CDR1 and CDR2 from the germline V gene are SEHNR and FQNEAQ (reference sequence). V was trimmed by 11 bases and J by 0 bases, leaving 11 bases between them. Here the CDR3 reads CAVSRDSYNEQFF. CDR3 bases: TGTGCCGTAAGCCGGGACTCCTACAATGAGCAGTTCTTC.

Only one count was recorded for this clone. This CDR3 reads CASSARGYEQYF. The CDR3 bases are TGTGCCAGCAGTGCCAGGGGATACGAGCAGTACTTC. This chain joins TRBV27 and TRBJ2-7; D might be TRBD1 (6 bases). CDR1 is MNHEY, CDR2 SMNVEV, per germline (reference sequence). Trimming pared 5 bases from V and 4 bases from J, leaving 9 bases between. The CDR3 is 12 residues long.

The gene calls are TRBV4-2 and TRBJ2-1; 10 nucleotides agree with TRBD2. Germline trimming cut 1 base from V and 7 bases from J; bases unmatched to any gene: 10. Germline V gene data show CDR1 as LGHNA and CDR2 as YNFKEQ. The CDR3 totals 17 residues. CDR3 region: CASSQGGLAGVGNEQFF. As DNA, the CDR3 is TGTGCCAGCAGCCAAGGCGGGCTAGCGGGAGTGGGTAATGAGCAGTTCTTC.

The chain links TRBV5-1 to TRBJ2-7, with 9 bases lining up with TRBD1. V lost 0 bases, J lost 5 bases, and 3 bases stayed unmatched. CDR3 length: 14 amino acids. The germline gives CDR1 SGHRS, CDR2 YFSETQ. The chain's CDR3 is CASSLGDRVNEQYF. The CDR3 nucleotides are TGCGCCAGCAGCTTGGGGGACAGGGTCAACGAGCAGTACTTC. Full variable domain (outside the CDR3, taken from reference TRBV5-1 and TRBJ2-7): KAGVTQTPRYLIKTRGQQVTLSCSPISGHRSVSWYQQTPGQGLQFLFEYFSETQRNKGNFPGRFSGRQFSNSRSEMNVSTLELGDSALYLCASSLGDRVNEQYFGPGTRLTVT.